These 2 T cell receptor beta chains originate from one sample sequenced in a study of long-term antiretroviral therapy in people with HIV (dated 2022 in TCRdb). The immunoSEQ hsTCRB v3.0 assay was used at survey level resolution for TRB variable region sequencing. As stored in TCRdb, this immuneACCESS dataset retains in-frame rearrangements with V and J assigned. A fraction of the clones does not appear; measured against another copy, unresolved V genes explain less than half of the discrepancy, and the remainder lacks a known reason. Present in this sample are 35,000 to 55,000 clones, nearly 95% of which were seen just once. 2.7% of the sample is held by the ten biggest clonotypes. This sample comprised unsorted PBMCs, obtained 3.7 years after starting antiretroviral therapy. The receptor set was obtained from a woman aged 45-60 years with HIV.

CDR3 coding DNA: TGTGCCAGCAGTTCCAGGGGCGGCACTGAAGCTTTCTTT. It codes for CASSSRGGTEAFF. The chain recombines TRBV27 with TRBJ1-1; D may be TRBD1 (6 bases). The germline V gene encodes CDR1 MNHEY and CDR2 SMNVEV (reference sequence). The CDR3 runs to 13 residues. The ends were cut back, 4 bases at V and 4 bases at J, with 10 bases in the middle.

The V and J genes are TRBV10-3 and TRBJ1-1; a weak D match, TRBD1 (5 bases). Germline V gene data show CDR1 as ENHRY and CDR2 as SYGVKD. This CDR3 contains 12 residues. The germline V and J ends were trimmed by 5 bases and 4 bases, with 8 bases remaining between them. As DNA, the CDR3 is TGTGCCATCAGTTTGGGGGGCACTGAAGCTTTCTTT. Translation: CAISLGGTEAFF.